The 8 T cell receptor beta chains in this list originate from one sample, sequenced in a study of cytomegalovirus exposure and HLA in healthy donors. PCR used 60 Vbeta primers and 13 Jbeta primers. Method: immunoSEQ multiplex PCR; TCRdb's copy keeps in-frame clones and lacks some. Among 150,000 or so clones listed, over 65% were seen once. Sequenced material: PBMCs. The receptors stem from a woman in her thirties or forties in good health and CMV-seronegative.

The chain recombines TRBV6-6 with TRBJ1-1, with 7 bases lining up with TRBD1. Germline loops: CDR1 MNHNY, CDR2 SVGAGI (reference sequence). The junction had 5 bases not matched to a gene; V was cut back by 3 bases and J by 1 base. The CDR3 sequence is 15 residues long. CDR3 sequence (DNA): TGTGCCAGCAGTTATAGACAGGGAGGGAACACTGAAGCTTTCTTT. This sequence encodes CASSYRQGGNTEAFF.

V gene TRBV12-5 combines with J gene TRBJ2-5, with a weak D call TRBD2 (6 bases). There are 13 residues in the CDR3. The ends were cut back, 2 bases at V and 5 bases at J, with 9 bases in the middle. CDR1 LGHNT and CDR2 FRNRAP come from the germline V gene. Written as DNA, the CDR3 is TGTGCTAGTGGTTTGAACAGCGGGGAGACCCAGTACTTC. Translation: CASGLNSGETQYF.

CDR3: CASSLAREPQHF. For the CDR3, the DNA is TGTGCCAGCAGTTTGGCCCGGGAGCCCCAGCATTTT. The genes are TRBV28 and TRBJ1-5; D unresolved. Per germline, CDR1 MDHEN and CDR2 SYDVKM. V was trimmed by 3 bases and J by 8 bases, leaving 8 bases between them. The CDR3 contains 12 residues.

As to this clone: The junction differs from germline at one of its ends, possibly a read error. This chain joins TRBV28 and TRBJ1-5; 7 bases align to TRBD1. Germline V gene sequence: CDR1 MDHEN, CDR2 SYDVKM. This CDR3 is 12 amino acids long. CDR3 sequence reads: CASSSPGQAPYF. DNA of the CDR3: TGTGCCAGCAGTTCTCCCGGACAGGCTCCATATTTT.

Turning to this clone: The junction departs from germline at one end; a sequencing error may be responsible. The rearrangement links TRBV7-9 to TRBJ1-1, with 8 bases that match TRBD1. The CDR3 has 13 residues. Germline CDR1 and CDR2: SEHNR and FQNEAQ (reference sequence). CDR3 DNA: TGTGCCAGCAGCCGCGTGACAGGGGATGAAACTTTCTTT. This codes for CASSRVTGDETFF. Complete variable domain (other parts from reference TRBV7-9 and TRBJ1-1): DTGVSQNPRHKITKRGQNVTFRCDPISEHNRLYWYRQTLGQGPEFLTYFQNEAQLEKSRLLSDRFSAERPKGSFSTLEIQRTEQGDSAMYLCASSRVTGDETFFGQGTRLTVV.

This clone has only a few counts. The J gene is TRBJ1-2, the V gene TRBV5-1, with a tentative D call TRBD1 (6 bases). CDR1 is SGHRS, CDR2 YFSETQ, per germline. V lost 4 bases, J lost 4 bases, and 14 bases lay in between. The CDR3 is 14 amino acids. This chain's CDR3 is CASSPEGGSYGYTF. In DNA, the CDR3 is TGCGCCAGCAGCCCAGAGGGGGGGTCCTATGGCTACACCTTC.

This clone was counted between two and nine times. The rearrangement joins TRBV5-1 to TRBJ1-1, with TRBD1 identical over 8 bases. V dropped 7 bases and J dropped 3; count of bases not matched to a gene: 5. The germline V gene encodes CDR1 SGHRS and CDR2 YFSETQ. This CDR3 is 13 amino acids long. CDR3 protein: CASAVQGDTEAFF. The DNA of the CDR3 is TGCGCCAGCGCCGTACAGGGGGACACTGAAGCTTTCTTT. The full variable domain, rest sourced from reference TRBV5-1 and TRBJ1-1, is KAGVTQTPRYLIKTRGQQVTLSCSPISGHRSVSWYQQTPGQGLQFLFEYFSETQRNKGNFPGRFSGRQFSNSRSEMNVSTLELGDSALYLCASAVQGDTEAFFGQGTRLTVV.

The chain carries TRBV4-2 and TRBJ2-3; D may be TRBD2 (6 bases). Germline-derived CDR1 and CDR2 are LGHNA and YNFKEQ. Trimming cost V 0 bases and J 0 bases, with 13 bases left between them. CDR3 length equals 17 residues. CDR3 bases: TGTGCCAGCAGCCAAGATGGGAGTCGGGGGAGCACAGATACGCAGTATTTT. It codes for CASSQDGSRGSTDTQYF.